These T cell receptor beta chains were read from a single sample in a study of T cell responses to AZD1222 COVID-19 vaccine. Repertoires were generated with immunoSEQ multiplex PCR, while TCRdb's copy carries only in-frame clones and drops some. The sample consists of 150,000 to 200,000 clones, 93% of them appearing once. Sequenced material: peripheral blood, taken on day 0 of AZD1222 vaccination. The receptors come from an adult in good health. Both conserved end residues are part of each CDR3. The D gene is left open where the match is weak. Clone size is shown for a subset of rows, as once, few, many or a class of expanded clone.

clone_size,d_call,j_call,v_call,cdr3_aa,cdr3_nt
.,.,TRBJ1-4,TRBV5-1,CASSLEGATNEKLFF,TGCGCCAGCAGCTTGGAAGGGGCAACTAATGAAAAACTGTTTTTT
.,TRBD1,TRBJ1-1,TRBV27,CASRSTGAGNTEAFF,TGTGCCAGCAGATCCACAGGGGCAGGAAACACTGAAGCTTTCTTT
.,.,TRBJ2-5,TRBV7-9,CASSFDYQETQYF,TGTGCCAGCAGCTTTGACTATCAAGAGACCCAGTACTTC
.,TRBD1,TRBJ2-1,TRBV9,CASSDPGTALNEQFF,TGTGCCAGCAGCGACCCCGGGACAGCCCTCAATGAGCAGTTCTTC
.,TRBD1,TRBJ2-3,TRBV7-8,CASISSRGRSDTQYF,TGTGCCAGTATCTCTAGTAGGGGGCGCTCGGATACGCAGTATTTT
.,.,TRBJ2-3,TRBV5-1,CASSHTTDTQYF,TGCGCCAGCAGCCATACCACAGATACGCAGTATTTT
.,.,TRBJ1-1,TRBV3-1/TRBV3-2,CASSSPRIIGGDTEAFF,TGTGCCAGCAGCTCTCCAAGGATAATAGGGGGGGACACTGAAGCTTTCTTT
.,.,TRBJ1-4,TRBV5-4,CASSPSREDEKLFF,TGTGCCAGCAGCCCATCTCGGGAGGATGAAAAACTGTTTTTT
.,TRBD1,TRBJ1-1,TRBV19,CASSFRDRGVTEAFF,TGTGCCAGTAGTTTCCGCGACAGGGGAGTCACTGAAGCTTTCTTT
once,.,TRBJ1-5,TRBV23-1,CASTQAVEQPQHF,TGCGCCAGCACCCAGGCCGTCGAACAGCCCCAGCATTTT
.,.,TRBJ1-2,TRBV6-1,CASSEARTQSF,TGTGCCAGCAGTGAAGCCCGGACACAATCCTTC
once,.,TRBJ2-1,TRBV6-5,CASSYSVPNVEQFF,TGTGCCAGCAGTTACTCGGTTCCCAACGTTGAGCAGTTCTTC
.,.,TRBJ1-5,TRBV2,CASSGQIDDQPQHF,TGTGCCAGCAGTGGACAGATTGACGATCAGCCCCAGCATTTT
.,.,TRBJ1-5,TRBV30,CAWAGTNSNQPQHF,TGTGCCTGGGCCGGGACAAATAGCAATCAGCCCCAGCATTTT
.,TRBD1,TRBJ1-2,TRBV12-3/TRBV12-4,CASRTGARGYTF,TGTGCCAGCAGGACAGGGGCGCGGGGCTACACCTTC
.,.,TRBJ2-7,TRBV27,CASKGDSVEQYF,TGTGCCAGCAAAGGGGATTCCGTCGAGCAGTACTTC
.,TRBD1,TRBJ2-7,TRBV18,CASSPLGQNYEQYF,TGTGCCAGCTCACCACTGGGACAGAACTACGAGCAGTACTTC
.,TRBD1,TRBJ1-1,TRBV19,CASSIRTGVNTEAFF,TGTGCCAGTAGTATACGGACAGGGGTGAACACTGAAGCTTTCTTT
once,.,TRBJ1-6,TRBV28,CASSTASYNSPLHF,TGTGCCAGCAGTACAGCCAGCTATAATTCACCCCTCCACTTT
.,.,TRBJ2-7,TRBV5-8,CASNSYTGEQYF,TGTGCCAGCAACTCGTACACCGGCGAGCAGTACTTC
once,.,TRBJ2-7,TRBV10-3,CAITPRRGSHEQYF,TGTGCCATCACCCCGCGTAGGGGATCCCACGAGCAGTACTTC
once,TRBD1,TRBJ2-1,TRBV28,CASSPLTGKFNNEQFF,TGTGCCAGCAGCCCTCTGACAGGGAAATTTAATAATGAGCAGTTCTTC
.,.,TRBJ1-1,TRBV6-5,CASSPTLNTEAFF,TGTGCCAGCAGCCCGACCCTGAACACTGAAGCTTTCTTT
.,.,TRBJ1-3,TRBV3-1/TRBV3-2,CASSPDPGLRSVSGNTIYF,TGTGCCAGCAGCCCGGATCCGGGACTACGGAGCGTCTCTGGAAACACCATATATTTT
.,TRBD1,TRBJ1-1,TRBV2,CASSSDRETEAFF,TGTGCCAGCAGCTCAGACAGGGAGACTGAAGCTTTCTTT
.,.,TRBJ1-6,TRBV21-1,CARQQGSLGSPLHF,TGTGCCAGACAACAGGGAAGTCTTGGGTCACCCCTCCACTTT
.,TRBD1,TRBJ2-7,TRBV7-8,CASSLGLQGASEQYF,TGTGCCAGCAGCTTAGGACTACAGGGGGCGAGTGAGCAGTACTTC
once,.,TRBJ1-2,TRBV11-2,CASSTWAGRTNYGYTF,TGTGCCAGCAGCACGTGGGCAGGGCGAACTAACTATGGCTACACCTTC
.,.,TRBJ2-1,TRBV19,CASSIAGTANNEQFF,TGTGCCAGTAGTATCGCGGGGACAGCCAACAATGAGCAGTTCTTC
once,.,TRBJ2-2,TRBV30,CAWRYLRSQDAGELFF,TGTGCCTGGAGGTATCTAAGGTCACAGGACGCCGGGGAGCTGTTTTTT
.,.,TRBJ1-5,TRBV6-5,CASKQASNQPQHF,TGTGCCAGCAAACAGGCGAGCAATCAGCCCCAGCATTTT
.,.,TRBJ2-5,TRBV28,CASSFPGVWTQYF,TGTGCCAGCAGTTTTCCCGGAGTTTGGACCCAGTACTTC
.,TRBD1,TRBJ2-2,TRBV5-4,CASSLGQGANTGELFF,TGTGCCAGCAGCTTGGGTCAGGGGGCCAACACCGGGGAGCTGTTTTTT
few,.,TRBJ2-5,TRBV7-9,CASSLAVFHETQYF,TGTGCCAGCAGCTTAGCCGTATTTCACGAGACCCAGTACTTC
.,.,TRBJ2-2,TRBV18,CASSIRGVSTGELFF,TGTGCCAGCTCGATACGAGGGGTATCAACCGGGGAGCTGTTTTTT
.,.,TRBJ2-7,TRBV10-2,CASIGPTYEQYF,TGCGCCAGCATCGGGCCCACCTACGAGCAGTACTTC
.,.,TRBJ1-4,TRBV7-2,CASSPRPSEKLFF,TGTGCCAGCAGCCCCCGCCCGAGCGAAAAACTGTTTTTT
once,.,TRBJ2-1,TRBV10-2,CASSVATGVTYNEQFF,TGCGCCAGCAGTGTTGCAACAGGAGTTACTTACAATGAGCAGTTCTTC
.,.,TRBJ1-6,TRBV7-2,CASSLSLRGRDSPLHF,TGTGCCAGCAGCTTATCCCTGAGGGGGAGGGATTCACCCCTCCACTTT
.,.,TRBJ1-2,TRBV28,CASSFRGSFAGYTF,TGTGCCAGCAGTTTTCGGGGTAGTTTTGCGGGCTACACCTTC
.,TRBD1,TRBJ2-5,TRBV27,CASSKNRGETQYF,TGTGCCAGCAGTAAAAACAGGGGAGAGACCCAGTACTTC
.,.,TRBJ1-1,TRBV6-5,CASTKPGNLEAFF,TGTGCCAGCACTAAACCGGGAAACCTTGAAGCTTTCTTT
.,.,TRBJ1-1,TRBV11-3,CASSLRHLMNTEAFF,TGTGCCAGCAGCTTGAGGCATCTTATGAACACTGAAGCTTTCTTT
.,TRBD1,TRBJ1-6,TRBV19,CASRGWDRGHNNSPLHF,TGTGCCAGCCGAGGTTGGGACAGGGGACATAATAATTCACCCCTCCACTTT
.,.,TRBJ1-6,TRBV19,CASSTGFHNSPLHF,TGTGCCAGTAGTACAGGGTTCCACAATTCACCCCTCCACTTT
.,.,TRBJ2-1,TRBV2,CASSLRSGTTYNEQFF,TGTGCCAGCAGTCTGCGGTCCGGGACAACTTACAATGAGCAGTTCTTC
.,.,TRBJ1-5,TRBV12-3/TRBV12-4,CASSLGGQPQHF,TGTGCCAGCAGTTTGGGGGGACAGCCCCAGCATTTT
.,.,TRBJ1-1,TRBV16,CASREENTEAFF,TGTGCCAGCAGGGAAGAAAACACTGAAGCTTTCTTT
.,TRBD1,TRBJ1-2,TRBV6-1,CASSEAFRGRVYGYTF,TGTGCCAGCAGTGAAGCCTTCAGGGGGCGAGTCTATGGCTACACCTTC
.,.,TRBJ1-3,TRBV25-1,CASSEYFGAYSGNTIYF,TGTGCCAGCAGTGAATATTTTGGGGCGTACTCTGGAAACACCATATATTTT
once,.,TRBJ2-7,TRBV19,CASSPERARTEQYF,TGTGCCAGTAGTCCAGAAAGGGCCAGGACGGAGCAGTACTTC
.,TRBD1,TRBJ1-6,TRBV28,CASSLGTGVSPLHF,TGTGCCAGCAGTTTGGGGACAGGGGTTTCACCCCTCCACTTT
.,.,TRBJ1-3,TRBV7-9,CASSLMAGRTGNTIYF,TGTGCCAGCAGCTTAATGGCTGGCCGAACTGGAAACACCATATATTTT
once,TRBD2,TRBJ2-1,TRBV19,CASSIRASGGPSSYNEQFF,TGTGCCAGTAGTATAAGGGCTAGCGGGGGGCCTTCCTCCTACAATGAGCAGTTCTTC
.,.,TRBJ1-1,TRBV25-1,CASIPLGGTEAFF,TGTGCCAGCATCCCATTAGGGGGGACTGAAGCTTTCTTT
.,.,TRBJ2-5,TRBV3-1/TRBV3-2,CASSFGSVGGETQYF,TGTGCCAGCAGCTTCGGGTCCGTGGGCGGGGAGACCCAGTACTTC
.,.,TRBJ2-6,TRBV11-2,CASSLDMVRRVSGANVLTF,TGTGCCAGCAGCTTAGATATGGTCAGGCGGGTCTCTGGGGCCAACGTCCTGACTTTC